These T cell receptor beta chains were read from a single sample in a study of blood T cell repertoires in COVID-19. Assay: immunoSEQ multiplex PCR; the TCRdb copy retains only in-frame clones and omits some. The table has 70,000 to 90,000 clones, around four fifths seen once. The sample was peripheral blood. The receptor source for this set is a man between 65 and 80 years old with acute or convalescent COVID-19. CDR3s include the opening cysteine and the closing phenylalanine or tryptophan. The order of the fields is V gene, D gene, clone size, J gene, CDR3 DNA, CDR3 protein. A D gene is named only where the DNA matches it firmly. Clone size is not always given. Where it is, it says once, few, many or a class for expanded clones.

v_call: TRBV13; d_call: TRBD1; clone_size: NA; j_call: TRBJ2-3; cdr3_nt: TGTGCCAGCAGCTTAGTAGGGACAGGGGGAACAGATACGCAGTATTTT; cdr3_aa: CASSLVGTGGTDTQYF
v_call: TRBV28; d_call: NA; clone_size: NA; j_call: TRBJ2-7; cdr3_nt: TGTGCCAGCAGTTTGGGCAGGGGATACGAGCAGTACTTC; cdr3_aa: CASSLGRGYEQYF
v_call: TRBV19; d_call: NA; clone_size: NA; j_call: TRBJ1-5; cdr3_nt: TGTGCCAGCACCGCCAGGGCAGGTGGGCGCAATCAGCCCCAGCATTTT; cdr3_aa: CASTARAGGRNQPQHF
v_call: TRBV7-9; d_call: NA; clone_size: NA; j_call: TRBJ2-3; cdr3_nt: TGTGCCAGCAGCTTAGCACACACAGATACGCAGTATTTT; cdr3_aa: CASSLAHTDTQYF
v_call: TRBV19; d_call: NA; clone_size: once; j_call: TRBJ1-4; cdr3_nt: TGTGCCAGTAGTAGCAGGGAAAATGAAAAACTGTTTTTT; cdr3_aa: CASSSRENEKLFF
v_call: TRBV18; d_call: NA; clone_size: NA; j_call: TRBJ1-5; cdr3_nt: TGTGCCAGCTCCCCCAGCCAGGTTGGCAATCAGCCCCAGCATTTT; cdr3_aa: CASSPSQVGNQPQHF
v_call: TRBV4-1; d_call: NA; clone_size: NA; j_call: TRBJ1-6; cdr3_nt: TGCGCCAGCAGCCAATCTGACAGACGACTCCATAATTCACCCCTCCACTTT; cdr3_aa: CASSQSDRRLHNSPLHF
v_call: TRBV7-6; d_call: TRBD2; clone_size: NA; j_call: TRBJ2-1; cdr3_nt: TGTGCCAGCAGCCGACTAGCGGGGAGCTCCTACAATGAGCAGTTCTTC; cdr3_aa: CASSRLAGSSYNEQFF
v_call: TRBV5-5; d_call: NA; clone_size: NA; j_call: TRBJ2-2; cdr3_nt: TGTGCCAGCAGCTTGGGAAGGGGTTCCGGACAGCTAACCGGGGAGCTGTTTTTT; cdr3_aa: CASSLGRGSGQLTGELFF
v_call: TRBV5-1; d_call: NA; clone_size: NA; j_call: TRBJ2-1; cdr3_nt: TGCGCCAGCAGCTTCTCGGCAGGGGCGACCTACAATGAGCAGTTCTTC; cdr3_aa: CASSFSAGATYNEQFF
v_call: TRBV7-9; d_call: TRBD1; clone_size: few; j_call: TRBJ1-5; cdr3_nt: TGTGCCAGCAGCTCCGGGACAGATAATCAGCCCCAGCATTTT; cdr3_aa: CASSSGTDNQPQHF
v_call: TRBV19; d_call: TRBD1; clone_size: NA; j_call: TRBJ2-1; cdr3_nt: TGTGCCAGTAGTATTTCGGGACAGGTTTTTTACAATGAGCAGTTCTTC; cdr3_aa: CASSISGQVFYNEQFF
v_call: TRBV12-3/TRBV12-4; d_call: NA; clone_size: NA; j_call: TRBJ2-3; cdr3_nt: TGTGCCAGCAGTTGGAAGGGGCCAGATACGCAGTATTTT; cdr3_aa: CASSWKGPDTQYF
v_call: TRBV7-9; d_call: TRBD1; clone_size: NA; j_call: TRBJ1-3; cdr3_nt: TGTGCCAGCAGCTTATCAACAGGGGGCTTTGGAAACACCATATATTTT; cdr3_aa: CASSLSTGGFGNTIYF
v_call: TRBV6-5; d_call: TRBD1; clone_size: NA; j_call: TRBJ2-2; cdr3_nt: TGTGCCAGCAGTTACCTACCGGGACAGGGTACCGGGGAGCTGTTTTTT; cdr3_aa: CASSYLPGQGTGELFF
v_call: TRBV11-3; d_call: TRBD1; clone_size: few; j_call: TRBJ2-5; cdr3_nt: TGTGCCAGCAGCTCCAACCGACAGGGCGCCCCAGAGACCCAGTACTTC; cdr3_aa: CASSSNRQGAPETQYF
v_call: TRBV19; d_call: TRBD1; clone_size: NA; j_call: TRBJ1-1; cdr3_nt: TGTGCCAGTAGGTCCCAAAGGGGGCTCACTGAAGCTTTCTTT; cdr3_aa: CASRSQRGLTEAFF
v_call: TRBV10-3; d_call: NA; clone_size: NA; j_call: TRBJ2-5; cdr3_nt: TGTGCCATCAGTGGTGACACGTATGGGGAGACCCAGTACTTC; cdr3_aa: CAISGDTYGETQYF
v_call: TRBV4-1; d_call: NA; clone_size: NA; j_call: TRBJ1-6; cdr3_nt: TGCGCCAGCAGCCACGGACGGGGTAATTCACCCCTCCACTTT; cdr3_aa: CASSHGRGNSPLHF
v_call: TRBV5-4; d_call: NA; clone_size: NA; j_call: TRBJ1-5; cdr3_nt: TGTGCCAGCAGCCTCGGTTTCGGTCCCAATCAGCCCCAGCATTTT; cdr3_aa: CASSLGFGPNQPQHF
v_call: TRBV7-6; d_call: NA; clone_size: NA; j_call: TRBJ2-3; cdr3_nt: TGTGCCAGCAGCTTAGCGCGGACAGGAGGGACAGATACGCAGTATTTT; cdr3_aa: CASSLARTGGTDTQYF
v_call: TRBV7-2; d_call: NA; clone_size: NA; j_call: TRBJ1-1; cdr3_nt: TGTGCCAGCAGCTTTCACGGGAACACTGAAGCTTTCTTT; cdr3_aa: CASSFHGNTEAFF
v_call: TRBV6-5; d_call: NA; clone_size: NA; j_call: TRBJ1-5; cdr3_nt: TGTGCCAGCAGTTTATGGCAGGGGCTTGGCAATCAGCCCCAGCATTTT; cdr3_aa: CASSLWQGLGNQPQHF
v_call: TRBV5-5; d_call: TRBD1; clone_size: NA; j_call: TRBJ2-3; cdr3_nt: TGTGCCAGCAGCTTGACAGGGGGTGGTCCGGATACGCAGTATTTT; cdr3_aa: CASSLTGGGPDTQYF
v_call: TRBV3-1/TRBV3-2; d_call: NA; clone_size: NA; j_call: TRBJ1-1; cdr3_nt: TGTGCCAGCAGCCAGATACCCGGGAATACCATGAACACTGAAGCTTTCTTT; cdr3_aa: CASSQIPGNTMNTEAFF
v_call: TRBV7-9; d_call: TRBD1; clone_size: few; j_call: TRBJ1-2; cdr3_nt: TGTGCCAGCAGCTCGGCCGGGACAGGGGGAGGTGGCTATGGCTACACCTTC; cdr3_aa: CASSSAGTGGGGYGYTF
v_call: TRBV6-5; d_call: NA; clone_size: once; j_call: TRBJ1-1; cdr3_nt: TGTGCCAGCAGTCCCAGGGGCTCGAACACTGAAGCTTTCTTT; cdr3_aa: CASSPRGSNTEAFF
v_call: TRBV12-3/TRBV12-4; d_call: NA; clone_size: NA; j_call: TRBJ1-1; cdr3_nt: TGTGCCAGCACCCAGACCGGAGGCACTGAAGCTTTCTTT; cdr3_aa: CASTQTGGTEAFF
v_call: TRBV30; d_call: TRBD1; clone_size: NA; j_call: TRBJ2-7; cdr3_nt: TGTGCCTGGAGTGTATTACAGGGGGCGGGGGAGCAGTACTTC; cdr3_aa: CAWSVLQGAGEQYF
v_call: TRBV5-1; d_call: TRBD2; clone_size: NA; j_call: TRBJ2-7; cdr3_nt: TGCGCCAGCAGCTTGGGGCGGGGGGTTTCCTACGAGCAGTACTTC; cdr3_aa: CASSLGRGVSYEQYF
v_call: TRBV18; d_call: NA; clone_size: NA; j_call: TRBJ2-6; cdr3_nt: TGTGCCAGCTCACCACGACCAGGGAACTCTGGGGCCAACGTCCTGACTTTC; cdr3_aa: CASSPRPGNSGANVLTF
v_call: TRBV2; d_call: TRBD2; clone_size: NA; j_call: TRBJ2-2; cdr3_nt: TGTGCCAGCGCGGCTAGCGGGGGGGGGAACACCGGGGAGCTGTTTTTT; cdr3_aa: CASAASGGGNTGELFF
v_call: TRBV6-2/TRBV6-3; d_call: NA; clone_size: NA; j_call: TRBJ2-7; cdr3_nt: TGTGCCAGCAGTTTTCACTACGAGCAGTACTTC; cdr3_aa: CASSFHYEQYF
v_call: TRBV3-1/TRBV3-2; d_call: TRBD1; clone_size: once; j_call: TRBJ1-2; cdr3_nt: TGTGCCAGCAGCATGACAGGGGCCGGCTACACCTTC; cdr3_aa: CASSMTGAGYTF
v_call: TRBV3-1/TRBV3-2; d_call: NA; clone_size: NA; j_call: TRBJ2-7; cdr3_nt: TGTGCCAGCAGCCAAGAGGCTACACGCGGGGCGTTAGAGCAGTACTTC; cdr3_aa: CASSQEATRGALEQYF
v_call: TRBV18; d_call: NA; clone_size: NA; j_call: TRBJ2-5; cdr3_nt: TGTGCCAGCTCACCAGCAGCGGTAGCCCAAGAGACCCAGTACTTC; cdr3_aa: CASSPAAVAQETQYF
v_call: TRBV7-6; d_call: NA; clone_size: NA; j_call: TRBJ1-1; cdr3_nt: TGTGCCAGCAGCCGGGGAGCGGGCTTTAACACTGAAGCTTTCTTT; cdr3_aa: CASSRGAGFNTEAFF
v_call: TRBV10-3; d_call: TRBD1; clone_size: NA; j_call: TRBJ1-5; cdr3_nt: TGTGCCACCCACCGGGACAGTAATAGCAATCAGCCCCAGCATTTT; cdr3_aa: CATHRDSNSNQPQHF
v_call: TRBV19; d_call: TRBD1; clone_size: NA; j_call: TRBJ1-2; cdr3_nt: TGTGCCAGTAGTACGTCGACAGGGGGCCACTATGGCTACACCTTC; cdr3_aa: CASSTSTGGHYGYTF
v_call: TRBV18; d_call: NA; clone_size: NA; j_call: TRBJ2-1; cdr3_nt: TGTGCCAGCTCAACCGGTGGCCCCAGGGATGAGCAGTTCTTC; cdr3_aa: CASSTGGPRDEQFF
v_call: TRBV7-8; d_call: NA; clone_size: once; j_call: TRBJ2-5; cdr3_nt: TGTGCCAGCAGCTCCCCTTTAGGGGTAGAGACCCAGTACTTC; cdr3_aa: CASSSPLGVETQYF